These T cell receptor beta chains were read from a single sample in a study of T cell repertoires in cytomegalovirus infection. MiXCR, applied by TCRdb to the reads, yields one record per CDR3 protein. The sample gives approximately 700,000 distinct CDR3 sequences, less than 40% of which show up once; 2.8% is in the top ten. The sequenced material came from PBMCs. Receptors were obtained from a human donor in good health (CMV status not recorded). Some clones in this sample may be carry-over from other donors' samples. Both conserved end residues are part of each CDR3. The order of the fields is D gene, J gene, V gene, clone size, CDR3 DNA, CDR3 protein. A D gene is named only where the DNA matches it firmly. Clone size is given for some rows only: seen once, a few or many times, or a class if the clone is expanded.

D: .; J: TRBJ2-7; V: TRBV6-1; size: .; DNA: TGTGCCAGCAGTGAGCTGAGCGGGTTATCCTACGAGCAGTACTTC; CDR3: CASSELSGLSYEQYF
D: .; J: TRBJ1-6; V: TRBV30; size: .; DNA: TGTGCCTGGAGTCCGCCGCCAGGGCCAAATTCACCCCTCCACTTT; CDR3: CAWSPPPGPNSPLHF
D: .; J: TRBJ2-3; V: TRBV7-2; size: few; DNA: TGTGCCAGCAGCTTAAGTCCGTTCGGAGATACGCAGTATTTT; CDR3: CASSLSPFGDTQYF
D: .; J: TRBJ1-4; V: TRBV12-3/TRBV12-4; size: .; DNA: TGTGCCAGCAGTTCCATACGTGGGCCCGAAAAACTGTTTTTT; CDR3: CASSSIRGPEKLFF
D: .; J: TRBJ1-6; V: TRBV27; size: .; DNA: TGTGCCAGCAGTTTGGATTCAGGGCGCAATTCACCCCTCCACTTT; CDR3: CASSLDSGRNSPLHF
D: TRBD1; J: TRBJ2-2; V: TRBV28; size: .; DNA: TGTGCCAGCAGTCCATACAGGGGGAGATTGGGCGGGGAGCTGTTTTTT; CDR3: CASSPYRGRLGGELFF
D: TRBD1; J: TRBJ2-6; V: TRBV19; size: .; DNA: TGTGCCAGTAGTCCGAGGGACAGCTTGAGAAACTCTGGGGCCAACGTCCTGACTTTC; CDR3: CASSPRDSLRNSGANVLTF
D: TRBD1; J: TRBJ1-1; V: TRBV28; size: few; DNA: TGTGCCAGCAGTTTATCGAGGGGGCGAAGCACTGAAGCTTTCTTT; CDR3: CASSLSRGRSTEAFF
D: .; J: TRBJ1-5; V: TRBV28; size: few; DNA: TGTGCCAGCAGTTCAAGGGGATCTGGCCACAATCAGCCCCAGCATTTT; CDR3: CASSSRGSGHNQPQHF
D: .; J: TRBJ2-3; V: TRBV7-6; size: .; DNA: TGTTCCAGCAGTCGATGGAGAGATACGCAGTATTTT; CDR3: CSSSRWRDTQYF
D: TRBD1; J: TRBJ2-7; V: TRBV28; size: few; DNA: TGTGCCAGCAGCCCTGGACAGGGGGCGTGGGAGCAGTACTTC; CDR3: CASSPGQGAWEQYF
D: .; J: TRBJ2-1; V: TRBV12-3/TRBV12-4; size: many; DNA: TGTGCCAGCAGTCCCTCATTAGCGAGGAGCTCCTACAATGAGCAGTTCTTC; CDR3: CASSPSLARSSYNEQFF
D: .; J: TRBJ1-2; V: TRBV7-4; size: .; DNA: TGTGCCAGCAGCTTTCAGTCACTTTCGGGCGGCTACACCTTC; CDR3: CASSFQSLSGGYTF
D: .; J: TRBJ2-7; V: TRBV24-1; size: .; DNA: TGTGCCACCAGTGATGCCCGGGACCTTTCCTACGAGCAGTACTTC; CDR3: CATSDARDLSYEQYF
D: .; J: TRBJ2-4; V: TRBV12-3/TRBV12-4; size: .; DNA: TGTGCCAGCAGTTTCACCGGGAGCAAAAACATTCAGTACTTC; CDR3: CASSFTGSKNIQYF
D: .; J: TRBJ1-4; V: TRBV20-1; size: .; DNA: TGCAGTGCCGAGGTGGGCGCGGATAATGAAAAACTGTTTTTT; CDR3: CSAEVGADNEKLFF
D: .; J: TRBJ1-5; V: TRBV28; size: .; DNA: TGTGCCAGCGGGACGGAAAATCAGCCCCAGCATTTT; CDR3: CASGTENQPQHF
D: .; J: TRBJ1-5; V: TRBV12-3/TRBV12-4; size: .; DNA: TGTGCCAGCAGTTCGGGCCACTATAGCAATCAGCCCCAGCATTTT; CDR3: CASSSGHYSNQPQHF
D: TRBD1; J: TRBJ1-5; V: TRBV6-1; size: many; DNA: TGTGCCAGCAGTACTTGGACAGGGGAAAGCAATCAGCCCCAGCATTTT; CDR3: CASSTWTGESNQPQHF
D: TRBD2; J: TRBJ2-5; V: TRBV28; size: few; DNA: TGTGCCAGCAGTTTTGAGTCGCTAGCGGGGGCCAAAAGTACCCAGTACTTC; CDR3: CASSFESLAGAKSTQYF
D: .; J: TRBJ2-7; V: TRBV6-2/TRBV6-3; size: once; DNA: TGTGCCAGCAGTTACGGTACAGTGGGAATTCGCTCCTACGAGCAGTACTTC; CDR3: CASSYGTVGIRSYEQYF
D: TRBD1; J: TRBJ1-5; V: TRBV19; size: .; DNA: TGTGCCAGTAGCCCGGGACAGTGGATACAGCCCCAGCATTTT; CDR3: CASSPGQWIQPQHF
D: .; J: TRBJ1-1; V: TRBV19; size: few; DNA: TGTGCCAGTAGTACCAGGGGAAACCCTGTCACTGAAGCTTTCTTT; CDR3: CASSTRGNPVTEAFF
D: .; J: TRBJ2-1; V: TRBV12-3/TRBV12-4; size: many; DNA: TGTGCCAGCAGTTTGAATAGGTGGAATGAGCAGTTCTTC; CDR3: CASSLNRWNEQFF
D: TRBD1; J: TRBJ1-1; V: TRBV7-2; size: .; DNA: TGTGCCAGCAGGGGGACAGGGGAGAACACTGAAGCTTTCTTT; CDR3: CASRGTGENTEAFF
D: TRBD1; J: TRBJ2-7; V: TRBV12-3/TRBV12-4; size: few; DNA: TGTGCCAGCAGGGGGGACAGGCAATACTTC; CDR3: CASRGDRQYF
D: .; J: TRBJ1-1; V: TRBV20-1; size: .; DNA: TGCAGTGCTAATAGACAGAACACTGAAGCTTTCTTT; CDR3: CSANRQNTEAFF
D: .; J: TRBJ2-6; V: TRBV12-3/TRBV12-4; size: many; DNA: TGTGCCAGCAGCCCGGGGACGTCTGGGGCCAACGTCCTGACTTTC; CDR3: CASSPGTSGANVLTF
D: .; J: TRBJ1-6; V: TRBV20-1; size: .; DNA: TGCAGTGCCCCTAGGATGTCTCCCACTCTTAATTCACCCCTCCACTTT; CDR3: CSAPRMSPTLNSPLHF
D: .; J: TRBJ1-2; V: TRBV6-1; size: few; DNA: TGTGCCAGCAGTGAAAGGAGGACAAGCCTAAACTATGGCTACACCTTC; CDR3: CASSERRTSLNYGYTF
D: TRBD2; J: TRBJ2-6; V: TRBV27; size: once; DNA: TGTGCCAGCAGTCCGAAGATTCAACTAGCGGGAGTCTCTGGGGCCAGCGTCCTGACTTTC; CDR3: CASSPKIQLAGVSGASVLTF
D: .; J: TRBJ1-1; V: TRBV7-2; size: few; DNA: TGTGCCAGCAGCTTAGGGGGCCAGCCGAACACTGAAGCTTTCTTT; CDR3: CASSLGGQPNTEAFF
D: TRBD2; J: TRBJ2-3; V: TRBV6-6; size: once; DNA: TGTGCCAGCATTTACGGGGGGGTCGCAGCGGGGGGGCCCACAGATACGCAGTATTTT; CDR3: CASIYGGVAAGGPTDTQYF
D: .; J: TRBJ2-1; V: TRBV4-1; size: few; DNA: TGCGCCAGCAGCCAAGATCACTTCGGGGAGTCAAAGGGCAATGAGCAGTTCTTC; CDR3: CASSQDHFGESKGNEQFF
D: TRBD2; J: TRBJ2-1; V: TRBV6-5; size: few; DNA: TGTGCCAGCAGTTACCAGAGGACTAGTGGTCCCCTAGGGCAGTTCTTC; CDR3: CASSYQRTSGPLGQFF
D: .; J: TRBJ2-1; V: TRBV12-3/TRBV12-4; size: .; DNA: TGTGCCAGCAGTTTAGGTAACAGTTACAATGAGCAGTTCTTC; CDR3: CASSLGNSYNEQFF
D: TRBD2; J: TRBJ2-1; V: TRBV12-3/TRBV12-4; size: few; DNA: TGTGCCAGCGGACCAACTAGCGGAGCCTCCTACAATGAGCAGTTCTTC; CDR3: CASGPTSGASYNEQFF
D: .; J: TRBJ1-5; V: TRBV5-1; size: .; DNA: TGCGCCAGCAGCTTGGGAGACGGTGATCAGCCCCAGCATTTT; CDR3: CASSLGDGDQPQHF
D: TRBD2; J: TRBJ2-1; V: TRBV5-1; size: .; DNA: TGCGCCAGCAGCGACGGACTAGCGGGGGGTCAGTACAATGAGCAGTTCTTC; CDR3: CASSDGLAGGQYNEQFF
D: .; J: TRBJ1-1; V: TRBV25-1; size: .; DNA: TGTGCCAGCTCACCCTCGAGCACTGAAGCTTTCTTT; CDR3: CASSPSSTEAFF
D: TRBD2; J: TRBJ2-7; V: TRBV19; size: few; DNA: TGTGCCAGTAGAAGCCTGACTAGCGGGGATTCCTACGAGCAGTACTTC; CDR3: CASRSLTSGDSYEQYF
D: .; J: TRBJ1-4; V: TRBV5-4; size: few; DNA: TGTGCCAGCAGCCTCGTCCCCAGGGGAGACGAAAAACTGTTTTTT; CDR3: CASSLVPRGDEKLFF